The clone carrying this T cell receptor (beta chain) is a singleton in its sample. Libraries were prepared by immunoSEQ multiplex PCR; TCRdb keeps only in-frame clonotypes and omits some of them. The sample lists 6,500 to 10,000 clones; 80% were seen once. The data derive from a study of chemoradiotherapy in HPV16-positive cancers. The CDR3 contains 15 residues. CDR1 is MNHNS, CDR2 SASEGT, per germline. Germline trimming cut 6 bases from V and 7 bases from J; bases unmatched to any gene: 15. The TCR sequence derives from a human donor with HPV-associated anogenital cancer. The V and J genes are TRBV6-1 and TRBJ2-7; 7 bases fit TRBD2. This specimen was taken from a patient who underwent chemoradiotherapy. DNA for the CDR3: TGTGCCAGCAGGCTGGAGGTAGCGGGCCCACTTGAGCAGTACTTC. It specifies CASRLEVAGPLEQYF.